This TCR beta chain was sequenced in a study of T cell changes during pregnancy in multiple sclerosis. Libraries were prepared by immunoSEQ multiplex PCR; TCRdb keeps only in-frame clonotypes and omits some of them. The table includes tens of thousands of clones, around 93% detected once. Germline loops: CDR1 SGHVS, CDR2 FQNEAQ. The junction had 9 bases not matched to a gene; V was cut back by 0 bases and J by 13 bases. The CDR3 sequence is 14 residues long. J is TRBJ2-1 and V is TRBV7-8, with 7 bases aligning to TRBD2. The receptor was derived from a female donor with multiple sclerosis, enrolled in a pregnancy study. The sequenced sample was peripheral blood, obtained in the third trimester of pregnancy. The CDR3 DNA sequence: TGTGCCAGCAGCTTAGCTTTAGGACTAGGGTTCCAGTTCTTC. This translates into CASSLALGLGFQFF.